This is a list of T cell receptor beta chains from one sample in a study of regulatory T cells in long-lasting Graves disease. TCRdb used MiXCR to reprocess the multiplex PCR reads, holding one entry per CDR3 protein. Among 600,000 to 800,000 distinct CDR3 sequences, about 32% were seen once, and the ten largest hold roughly 40%. Specimen: peripheral blood mononuclear cells (PBMCs), collected when the disease was refractory, from a patient treated with antithyroid drugs. The source is a female donor with Graves disease. Both conserved end residues are part of each CDR3. Fields, in order: CDR3 length, V gene, J gene, CDR3 protein.

len: 15
v_gene: TRBV7-2
j_gene: TRBJ2-5
CDR3aa: CASNMGAGGAETQYF

len: 13
v_gene: TRBV2
j_gene: TRBJ2-7
CDR3aa: CASMGDFTYEQYF

len: 13
v_gene: TRBV7-9
j_gene: TRBJ1-2
CDR3aa: CASSLLLRVGYTF

len: 15
v_gene: TRBV18
j_gene: TRBJ1-2
CDR3aa: CASSPARSQGGGYTF

len: 13
v_gene: TRBV5-1
j_gene: TRBJ1-2
CDR3aa: CASSLEGGAGYTF

len: 14
v_gene: TRBV6-5
j_gene: TRBJ1-1
CDR3aa: CASSYGGLGTEAFF

len: 16
v_gene: TRBV12-3/TRBV12-4
j_gene: TRBJ2-7
CDR3aa: CASSLFVSGRVYEQYF

len: 14
v_gene: TRBV15
j_gene: TRBJ1-2
CDR3aa: CATSSGTGVYGYTF

len: 13
v_gene: TRBV29-1
j_gene: TRBJ1-2
CDR3aa: CSGEEGGSRSYTF

len: 12
v_gene: TRBV2
j_gene: TRBJ1-1
CDR3aa: CASRGLDFKAFF

len: 18
v_gene: TRBV28
j_gene: TRBJ2-2
CDR3aa: CASSLPPVGGAGAGELFF

len: 17
v_gene: TRBV19
j_gene: TRBJ2-2
CDR3aa: CASSGLAGAMGTGELFF

len: 14
v_gene: TRBV6-1
j_gene: TRBJ1-5
CDR3aa: CASSLSYSNQPQHF

len: 14
v_gene: TRBV29-1
j_gene: TRBJ1-2
CDR3aa: CSVEEGRAGYGYTF

len: 14
v_gene: TRBV27
j_gene: TRBJ2-2
CDR3aa: CASTIQGVSGELFF

len: 15
v_gene: TRBV5-1
j_gene: TRBJ2-7
CDR3aa: CASSLVPSGSYEQYF

len: 13
v_gene: TRBV7-3
j_gene: TRBJ2-7
CDR3aa: CASSLTRESEQYF

len: 13
v_gene: TRBV6-1
j_gene: TRBJ1-6
CDR3aa: CASRGQGYSPLHF

len: 18
v_gene: TRBV6-7
j_gene: TRBJ2-1
CDR3aa: CASSYSQVAGGSPNEQFF

len: 16
v_gene: TRBV10-3
j_gene: TRBJ2-2
CDR3aa: CAISRPGPANDGELFF

len: 16
v_gene: TRBV20-1
j_gene: TRBJ2-7
CDR3aa: CSARDLDRGQSYKQYF

len: 15
v_gene: TRBV30
j_gene: TRBJ1-4
CDR3aa: CAWRGWGGSYEKLFF

len: 15
v_gene: TRBV28
j_gene: TRBJ2-5
CDR3aa: CASSDSGAYQETQYF

len: 14
v_gene: TRBV20-1
j_gene: TRBJ1-1
CDR3aa: CSAAEGVRGTEAFF

len: 17
v_gene: TRBV5-1
j_gene: TRBJ1-1
CDR3aa: CASSLYSLSLMNTEAFF

len: 14
v_gene: TRBV19
j_gene: TRBJ2-2
CDR3aa: CASSIPQGTGELFF

len: 14
v_gene: TRBV5-1
j_gene: TRBJ1-2
CDR3aa: CASSTGTGSHGYTF

len: 13
v_gene: TRBV15
j_gene: TRBJ1-2
CDR3aa: CATSSGTTYGYTF

len: 12
v_gene: TRBV10-3
j_gene: TRBJ1-2
CDR3aa: CAISDPDYGYTF